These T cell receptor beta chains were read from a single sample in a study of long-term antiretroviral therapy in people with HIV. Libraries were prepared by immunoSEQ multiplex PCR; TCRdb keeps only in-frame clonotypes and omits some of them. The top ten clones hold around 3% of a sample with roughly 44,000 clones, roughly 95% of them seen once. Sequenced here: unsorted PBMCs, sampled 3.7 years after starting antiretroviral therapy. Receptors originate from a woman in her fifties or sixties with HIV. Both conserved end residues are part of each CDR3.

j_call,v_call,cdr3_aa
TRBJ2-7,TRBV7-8,CASSPSSGNSYEQYF
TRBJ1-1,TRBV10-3,CAISAPDRGGNTEAFF
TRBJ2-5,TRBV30,CAWSVRVAGGKTQYF
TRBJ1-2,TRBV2,CASTVVTNYGYTF
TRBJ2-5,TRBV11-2,CASSFIGHPLIGTQYF
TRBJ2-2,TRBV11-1,CASSSGTSGGPTGELFF
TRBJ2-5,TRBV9,CASSVGRGGPETQYF
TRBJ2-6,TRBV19,CASSMGTGAPGANVLTF
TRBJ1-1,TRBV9,CASSVEGTGVAFF
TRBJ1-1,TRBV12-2,CASRLARGRALNTEAFF
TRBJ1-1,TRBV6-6,CAIASGGTEAFF
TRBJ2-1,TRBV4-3,CASSQDRTGGSHNEQFF
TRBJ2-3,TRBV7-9,CASSLAGLAADTQYF
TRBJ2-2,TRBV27,CASSSVLNTGELFF
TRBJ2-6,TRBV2,CASSEARISGANVLTF
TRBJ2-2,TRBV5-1,CASSSFPGQGEGAGELFF
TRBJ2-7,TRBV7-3,CASSPSGGAYEQYF
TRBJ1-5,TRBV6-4,CASKQGRCNQPQHF
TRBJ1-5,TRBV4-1,CASSLDRGNQPQHF
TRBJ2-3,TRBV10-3,CAISEGRGPGGTDTQYF
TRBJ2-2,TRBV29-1,CSVPGGNTGELFF
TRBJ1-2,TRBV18,CASTSTATAGYTF
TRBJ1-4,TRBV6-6,CASTAGDSNEKLFF
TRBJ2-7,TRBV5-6,CASSLPHGQAYEQYF
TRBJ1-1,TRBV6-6,CASSPFLNTEAFF
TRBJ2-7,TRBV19,CASRTGRSSYEQYF
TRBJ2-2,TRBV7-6,CASSYSGTGELFF
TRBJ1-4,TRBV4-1,CASSQASGLRGEKLFF
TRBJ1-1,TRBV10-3,CAISPTGSNTEAFF
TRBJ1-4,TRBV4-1,CASSQDPGGRGEKLFF
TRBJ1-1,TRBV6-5,CASSLARQLGGTEAFF
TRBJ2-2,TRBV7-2,CASSFGVSSGELFF
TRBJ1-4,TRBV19,CASSMTDATNEKLFF
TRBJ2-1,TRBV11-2,CASSLGGSYNEQFF
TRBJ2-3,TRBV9,CASSAGSTDTQYF
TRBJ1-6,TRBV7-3,CASSITGNNSPLHF
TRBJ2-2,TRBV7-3,CASSLTLDYTGELFF
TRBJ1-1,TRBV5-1,CASSYQGLGEAFF
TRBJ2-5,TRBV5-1,CASSLPGSRGIETQYF